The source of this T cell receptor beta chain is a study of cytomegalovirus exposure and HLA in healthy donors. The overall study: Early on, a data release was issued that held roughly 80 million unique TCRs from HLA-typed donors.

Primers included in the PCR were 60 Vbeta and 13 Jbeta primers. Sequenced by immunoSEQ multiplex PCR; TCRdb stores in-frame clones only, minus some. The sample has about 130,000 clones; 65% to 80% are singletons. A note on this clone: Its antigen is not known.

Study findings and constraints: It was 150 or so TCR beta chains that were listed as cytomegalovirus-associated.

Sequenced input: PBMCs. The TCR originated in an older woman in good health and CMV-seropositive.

The DNA for the CDR3 is TGCGCCAGCAGCCAAGATGTGTGGGGCGGGGCCAAGGTAAGGGCCTACAATGAGCAGTTCTTC. Encoded protein: CASSQDVWGGAKVRAYNEQFF. The chain recombines TRBV4-1 with TRBJ2-1, with a weak D call TRBD2 (6 bases). Germline loops: CDR1 MGHRA, CDR2 YSYEKL. Trimming left V 0 bases short and J 2 bases short, with 26 bases between. The CDR3 is made up of 21 amino acids.